This T cell receptor (beta chain) was captured in a study of spatial heterogeneity in lung cancer. V lost 4 bases and J lost 3, with 15 bases in between. The CDR3 runs 14 residues. From germline, CDR1 is SQVTM and CDR2 ANQGSEA. MiXCR, applied by TCRdb to the 5' RACE reads, yields one record per CDR3 protein. Of about 36,000 distinct CDR3 sequences in the sample, 4% to 6% are singletons; the top ten hold around 26%. This clonotype was recorded at least ten times. Time point reported: sample taken at primary tumor resection. Without sorting, whole RNA was sequenced from tumor, nontumor lung or frozen PBMC.

Source: PBMCs, taken at surgery. The V and J genes are TRBV29-1 and TRBJ1-2; D may be TRBD1 (6 bases). This receptor was obtained from a female donor with early-stage non-small cell lung cancer. For the CDR3, the DNA is TGCAGCGTTGTTAGGGGGGCCGACGACTATGGCTACACCTTC. Protein product: CSVVRGADDYGYTF.